The present TCR beta chain was sequenced within a study of cytomegalovirus exposure and HLA in healthy donors (dated 2017 in TCRdb). For the study in its entirety: According to an earlier analysis of a few hundred of the donors, about 180 million T cells yielded 117 million unique TCR beta sequences and 250 to 350 Gb of sequence data. Roughly 300 gigabases of sequencing data and around 90 million unique TCR sequences made up an early release that covered fewer than 650 HLA-typed donors. Among the approximately 400 genotyped donors, about 85% belonged to the genetic ancestry cluster associated with self-reported Caucasian donors. The aim of the study was to test whether cataloging public T cell receptors could identify signatures of past pathogen exposure. The study profiled the T cell repertoires of 666 subjects by immunosequencing and related them to cytomegalovirus serostatus. A separate validation cohort of more than 100 different subjects was used in addition to the 666-subject first cohort. To predict cytomegalovirus infection status, the study brought together high-throughput TCR immunosequencing, statistical association of individual TCRs with disease status, and machine learning. A later analysis re-analyzed previously published TCR beta repertoires from 650 to 800 donors and added high-resolution HLA genotyping to study TCR occurrence patterns. In the later analysis, no new phenotypic data were used to find candidate immune exposures; instead, reliance was placed on TCR beta sequences and their occurrence across donors. An earlier analysis of 587 of the donors used high-throughput TCR beta sequencing to judge whether each TCR beta V gene segment behaved as functional or pseudogenic. Donor age, sex, ethnicity and CMV serostatus were compiled together with the repertoire data. A later genetic analysis used genome-wide SNP genotypes for about 65% of the roughly 670 donors, treating that subset as a discovery cohort. All discovery cohort repertoires had been generated on a single sequencing platform. HLA typing included class I and class II loci at four-digit resolution. Typing coverage varied by locus: roughly 629-640 donors for A, B, C, DRB1 and DQB1; roughly 560 for DQA1; 606 for DPA1; around 450 for DPB1. Because of strong linkage in the cohort, roughly 5 DR-DQ haplotypes were treated as single units for association and clustering. Among a few hundred genotyped donors of the cohort, an average of about 240,000 unique TCR beta nucleotide sequences were sequenced per donor, around 20% of them non-productive. The research as a whole found: CMV serostatus was the only immune exposure information available for the cohort. Some IMGT-functional V segments, including TRBV6-2 and TRBV6-3, could not be told apart with the 87-base-pair reads, so those segments were excluded. Several of the top co-occurrence clusters appeared to be linked to parvovirus B19, influenza, CMV and Epstein-Barr virus, according to a later analysis. A later analysis associated about 17,000 TCR beta sequences with specific HLA alleles at a false discovery rate of 0.05. Because HLA typing was missing for some donors at each locus, association tests included only the typed subset. A further reported finding was that TCR beta sequences accurately predicted the HLA-A and HLA-B alleles for most subjects in the first cohort. Broadly in line with IMGT annotations, most TCR beta V segments showed up in productive rearrangements about 87% or about 30% of the time in an earlier analysis of approximately 640 of the donors. V-gene and J-gene trimming of TCR beta chains was associated with a missense DCLRE1C variant in a later genetic analysis, and the association was replicated in an independent cohort. Correlated functional status among segregating V segments might be attributable to linkage disequilibrium, but an unknown experimental factor could not be ruled out. In vitro tests confirmed that a few of the cytomegalovirus-associated TCR beta chains recognize cytomegalovirus antigens. When HLA alleles, especially DR and DQ, strongly co-occurred, attributing TCR associations to individual alleles was difficult. The cohort was sequenced for TCR beta chains only, and without alpha or paired-chain data the features that could be detected were limited. In a later analysis, the rate of TCR association differed among HLA loci, with DRB1 alleles having the most associated TCRs and HLA-C alleles having the fewest. The sequencing pipeline was judged likely to have produced a cluster of highly shared sequence variants as a technical artifact. The earlier analysis of approximately 560 of the donors excluded roughly 17 rarely observed V segments, including chromosome 9 orphons, because counts were too low. Sequencing depth was assumed to be roughly uniform across donors in the presence/absence analyses, though that assumption may not hold. A later genetic analysis reported fewer N-insertions in productive TCRs among donors in an Asian-associated ancestry cluster than the 666-donor mean. According to the authors, the approach could potentially be generalized to other disease states and immunological phenotypes. In a later analysis, HLA-associated TCR beta chains were found to be more clonally expanded and to have lower generation probabilities than equally common non-associated chains. Most TCR sequences were seen in very few donors, while some public TCRs were found in many individuals. According to a later analysis, most CMV-associated TCR beta chains appeared to be HLA-restricted, and the HLA associations seemed to be driven largely by CMV exposure. The classifier was reported to diagnose cytomegalovirus status with high specificity and sensitivity in both the original cohort and the validation cohort. In the study, approximately 150 TCR beta chains were listed as associated with cytomegalovirus.

Library preparation employed the immunoSEQ multiplex PCR assay. The multiplex PCR relied on a mix of 60 forward primers for TCR Vbeta segments and 13 reverse primers for TCR Jbeta segments. Amplification of the CDR3 region of rearranged TCR beta genes was performed with a multiplex PCR assay on genomic DNA. The Illumina HiSeq System was used to sequence the amplified TCR beta libraries as 87-base-pair reads. Regarding the original processing steps: Across the 670 or so repertoires, a later analysis counted 75 million to 90 million unique TCR beta chains, around 11 million of which were shared by at least two donors. To remove PCR and sequencing errors, raw reads were error-corrected and collapsed into unique sequences using a nearest-neighbor algorithm that merged closely related sequences. To assign V, D and J gene segments, CDR3 sequences were aligned to IMGT reference sequences. Each retained sequence needed at least a six-nucleotide match to both a V gene segment and a J gene segment. Rearrangements were called productive when the CDR3 lacked stop codons and stayed in frame with V and J; all others were non-productive. Following IMGT convention, CDR3 was defined as the stretch from the second conserved V-encoded cysteine to the conserved J-encoded phenylalanine. In an earlier analysis of around 640 of the donors, sequences lacking an unambiguous match to a single V gene segment were excluded. In an earlier analysis of several hundred of the donors, V segments were called functional above 56.7% productive rearrangements and were called segregating when the between-donor standard deviation exceeded 5%. To diagnose cytomegalovirus status from the catalog of TCR beta chain sequences, a statistical classification framework was built. A later analysis assigned V and J genes by comparing TCR nucleotide sequences with IMGT/GENE-DB human TR gene sequences. The TCRdist pipeline was used in a later analysis to assign CDR3 sequences and most-parsimonious VDJ recombination scenarios. In a later analysis, each TCR beta chain was defined by its CDR3 amino acid sequence together with its V-gene family, and reads lacking a unique V-gene family were excluded. In a later analysis, around 600 highly shared, low-generation-probability nucleotide sequences were removed to address suspected cross-contamination and a sequencing artifact. In a later analysis, a clonal expansion index for each public chain was calculated from normalized within-repertoire ranks of inferred template counts. In a later analysis, generation probabilities were computed using a VDJ recombination model fitted to out-of-frame rearrangements, and the results were checked against IGoR. In a later analysis, hypergeometric tests were used to score TCR-TCR, TCR-HLA and TCR-CMV co-occurrence, with a repertoire-size bias correction applied to TCR pairs. A later analysis estimated false discovery rates by permuting HLA or CMV assignments 20 times. In a later analysis, co-occurring TCRs were grouped using DBSCAN, with TCRdist sequence similarity added in when clustering inside HLA-allele-positive subsets. Repertoires with fewer than 30,000 or more than 120,000 public chains were left out of co-occurrence clustering, as were about 5 repertoires with anomalous nucleotide sharing. TCRdb obtained this table from immuneACCESS and retained in-frame rearrangements with V and J assigned. These tables miss some clones; where compared with another copy, unresolved V genes account for less than half of the shortfall, and the remainder is unexplained. The DNA was the basis for D and trimming; V, J and clone size are from that table. Within this sample are some 98,000 clones, with under 80% of them counted one time only. The ten largest clones capture approximately 2% of the sample.

For CDR1 and CDR2, the germline V gene lists MNHEY and SVGAGI. Inclusive of the bounding cysteine and phenylalanine, the CDR3 is 14 residues long. The retained sequence is limited to the CDR3, 42 bases, with the frame set at the first base. As regards this clone: The specificity of this receptor is unknown. Nothing much larger sits one base from this clone, and base qualities are not available.

The cohort comprised under 700 healthy bone marrow donors. Cohort members were all nominally healthy when sampled, although unrecorded immune exposures were likely present. The donor was CMV seronegative and belonged to the group of 352 seronegative cohort members. A peripheral blood sample was collected from each donor, and TCR beta sequencing was performed on peripheral blood mononuclear cells. Genomic DNA was extracted from the blood cell samples with the Qiagen DNeasy Blood Extraction Kit. The sequenced sample was PBMCs. The chain is encoded by TRBV6-5 joined to TRBJ2-5; 9 bases in the junction line up with TRBD1. The closer fit of TRBJ2-7 to the DNA end suggests the J call may be wrong. The sequence was obtained from a man in his forties in good health and CMV-seronegative. In nucleotides, the sequence is TGTGCCAGCAGCCCCGGGACAGGGTCCTACGAGCAGTACTTC. This translates into CASSPGTGSYEQYF.